These 25 T cell receptor beta chains originate from one sample sequenced in a study of shared clonotypes between healthy human individuals. Some clones are missing from TCRdb's copy, which holds only in-frame ones; the method was immunoSEQ multiplex PCR. The data show fewer than 3 million clones, around 90% seen once. Sequencing used naive CD4+ T cells from PBMCs. Subset noted: CD45RA+ positively selected. These receptors originate from a man between 18 and 29 years old in good health. Some clones in this sample may be carry-over from other donors' samples.

This chain uses TRBV9 with TRBJ2-3; D is perhaps TRBD1 (5 bases). The CDR3 runs to 14 residues. V lost 0 bases to trimming and J lost 8 bases, with 13 bases between them. The germline CDR1 and CDR2 sequences are SGDLS and YYNGEE. The CDR3 here is CASSVEPSRGTQYF. In nucleotides, the CDR3 is TGTGCCAGCAGCGTAGAGCCTAGTAGGGGTACGCAGTATTTT.

The chain recombines TRBV7-9 with TRBJ1-5; the D is unclear. CDR1 and CDR2 (germline): SEHNR, FQNEAQ (reference sequence). The germline V and J ends were trimmed by 3 bases and 2 bases, with 14 bases remaining between them. CDR3 size: 16 residues. The CDR3 region is CASSLKGLRGNQPQHF. The CDR3 nucleotides are TGTGCCAGCAGCTTGAAAGGACTTCGCGGCAATCAGCCCCAGCATTTT.

The chain links TRBV10-1 to TRBJ1-4; no firm D call. Germline V gene sequence: CDR1 WNHNN, CDR2 SYGVQD (reference sequence). The germline V and J ends were trimmed by 5 bases and 2 bases, with 12 bases remaining between them. The CDR3 runs 15 residues. CDR3 loop: CASSRGSQTNEKLFF. The CDR3 nucleotides read TGCGCCAGCAGTCGAGGAAGTCAGACTAATGAAAAACTGTTTTTT.

This sequence joins TRBV29-1 and TRBJ1-1; D not certain. CDR3 length: 13 residues. The germline V gene has CDR1 SQVTM and CDR2 ANQGSEA. With 5 bases removed from V and 10 bases from J, the gap between germline ends came to 20 bases. CDR3 in amino acids: CSVRSTLGLGAFF. The CDR3 region has the DNA TGCAGCGTTCGGTCGACATTAGGCTTGGGAGCTTTCTTT. The full variable domain, in which reference TRBV29-1 and TRBJ1-1 provide the parts outside the CDR3, is SAVISQKPSRDICQRGTSLTIQCQVDSQVTMMFWYRQQPGQSLTLIATANQGSEATYESGFVIDKFPISRPNLTFSTLTVSNMSPEDSSIYLCSVRSTLGLGAFFGQGTRLTVV.

The rearrangement uses TRBV6-6 and TRBJ1-1; D possibly corresponds to TRBD1 (5 bases). This CDR3 region has 15 residues. The V gene's germline CDR1 is MNHNY and CDR2 SVGAGI (reference sequence). Trimming took 2 bases from V and 7 from J, leaving 17 bases between them. The CDR3 region is CASSYESLGVDEAFF. In DNA, the CDR3 is TGTGCCAGCAGTTACGAATCATTGGGGGTGGATGAAGCTTTCTTT.

A note on this clone: The identical CDR3 is also encoded by other nucleotide sequences in the sample. This sequence joins TRBV28 and TRBJ1-2; 7 bases map to TRBD1. This CDR3 spans 11 amino acids. J gave up 4 bases and V 8 bases, and 1 base lay outside the gene matches. Germline V gene lookup returns CDR1 MDHEN and CDR2 SYDVKM. The CDR3 DNA sequence: TGTGCCAGCTCAGGGGGCTATGGCTACACCTTC. Its protein is CASSGGYGYTF.

This rearrangement joins TRBV7-8 to TRBJ2-1, with 8 nucleotides matching TRBD1. Per germline, CDR1 SGHVS and CDR2 FQNEAQ. CDR3 length: 13 residues. Trimming at V came to 5 bases and at J to 4 bases, leaving 1 base not matched to a gene. The DNA of the CDR3 is TGTGCCAGCAGCCGGGACAGGTACAATGAGCAGTTCTTC. Translated, it gives CASSRDRYNEQFF.

This clone was observed once. The rearrangement links TRBV5-1 to TRBJ2-3, with D perhaps matching TRBD1 (5 bases). From germline, CDR1 is SGHRS and CDR2 YFSETQ. The CDR3 spans 15 residues. V was trimmed by 2 bases and J by 1 base, leaving 11 bases between them. CDR3: CASSFGAAGTDTQYF. The CDR3 coding sequence is TGCGCCAGCAGCTTTGGGGCCGCCGGCACAGATACGCAGTATTTT.

The V and J genes are TRBV19 and TRBJ2-6; no definite D call. The CDR3 length is 19 residues. Trimming took off 5 bases at V and 0 bases at J, with 20 bases between the two ends. CDR1 is LNHDA, CDR2 SQIVND, per germline (reference sequence). CDR3 sequence reads: CASSAPIPGGRSGANVLTF. CDR3 nucleotides: TGTGCCAGTAGTGCACCGATCCCAGGCGGACGCTCTGGGGCCAACGTCCTGACTTTC.

With regard to this clone: Other DNA sequences within the sample encode an identical CDR3. V and J are TRBV9 and TRBJ2-1; 11 positions match TRBD2. Trimming cost V 0 bases and J 5 bases; bases outside gene matches: 4. This CDR3 has 16 residues. Germline V gene data show CDR1 as SGDLS and CDR2 as YYNGEE. This CDR3 is CASSVGLAGGNNEQFF. The CDR3 DNA is TGTGCCAGCAGCGTAGGTCTAGCGGGAGGTAACAATGAGCAGTTCTTC.

The chain is built from TRBV28 and TRBJ2-1, with TRBD1 identical over 8 bases. The trim removed 6 bases at V and 6 bases at J, leaving 7 bases unmatched. Per the germline V gene, CDR1 is MDHEN and CDR2 is SYDVKM. CDR3 length equals 14 residues. This CDR3 is CASSHRQGANEQFF. The CDR3 DNA follows: TGTGCCAGCAGCCACCGTCAGGGGGCCAATGAGCAGTTCTTC. Together with reference TRBV28 and TRBJ2-1, the CDR3 gives the full variable domain: DVKVTQSSRYLVKRTGEKVFLECVQDMDHENMFWYRQDPGLGLRLIYFSYDVKMKEKGDIPEGYSVSREKKERFSLILESASTNQTSMYLCASSHRQGANEQFFGPGTRLTVL.

This clone was seen a handful of times. The V gene is TRBV7-6, the J gene TRBJ2-3; D not resolved. Germline lookup yields CDR1 SGHVS and CDR2 FNYEAQ. The CDR3 loop spans 15 amino acids. With 2 bases removed from V and 5 bases from J, the gap between germline ends came to 14 bases. The CDR3 sequence is CASSLWPTKGDTQYF. The CDR3 bases are TGTGCCAGCAGCTTATGGCCTACCAAGGGAGATACGCAGTATTTT.

As for this clone: At one boundary the junction diverges from the germline segment, which might be a read error. The CDR3, as DNA: TGTGCCAGCAGTGAAATCAAAGGGGTGCTGTTTTTT. As protein: CASSEIKGVLFF. This chain links TRBV2 with TRBJ2-2; tentative D call: TRBD1 (5 bases). Germline loops: CDR1 SNHLY, CDR2 FYNNEI. The CDR3 spans 12 residues.

The chain couples TRBV7-9 to TRBJ1-1, with a weak D call TRBD1 (5 bases). The CDR3 extends over 13 amino acids. Germline V gene data show CDR1 as SEHNR and CDR2 as FQNEAQ (reference sequence). V lost 5 bases to trimming and J lost 11 bases, with 18 bases between them. CDR3 sequence (DNA): TGTGCCAGCAGCCCGAGGACACCTCTCGGGGCTTTCTTT. Translated: CASSPRTPLGAFF.

V is TRBV27 and J is TRBJ1-5, with a weak D call TRBD1 (5 bases). Germline CDR1 reads MNHEY; CDR2 reads SMNVEV (reference sequence). This CDR3 region has 16 residues. V was shortened by 6 bases and J by 3 bases, with 18 bases between the two germline ends. The CDR3 DNA sequence: TGTGCCAGCAGCACAAGATACCGACAGACCAATCAGCCCCAGCATTTT. This translates into CASSTRYRQTNQPQHF.

The V gene is TRBV5-4, the J gene TRBJ2-3, with 8 bases identical to TRBD2. The germline CDR1 and CDR2 sequences are SGHNT and YYREEE (reference sequence). The V and J ends lost 2 bases and 6 bases, in that order; junction bases with no gene match: 5. CDR3 length: 14 residues. DNA for the CDR3: TGTGCCAGCAGCTTTAGCGGGACTTTCGATACGCAGTATTTT. This codes for CASSFSGTFDTQYF.

The chain joins TRBV5-1 to TRBJ2-5, with D possibly matching TRBD2 (6 bases). CDR3 size: 15 residues. V was clipped by 0 bases and J by 3 bases, with 12 bases between them. Germline V gives CDR1 SGHRS, CDR2 YFSETQ. DNA of the CDR3: TGCGCCAGCAGCTTGGTAGCGGAGCAGGAAGAGACCCAGTACTTC. This gives the protein CASSLVAEQEETQYF.

This clone was picked up a small number of times. The V and J genes are TRBV4-2 and TRBJ2-5; no definite D call. Germline assignment: CDR1 LGHNA and CDR2 YNFKEQ. CDR3 length: 13 residues. The germline V and J ends were trimmed by 4 bases and 7 bases, with 13 bases remaining between them. CDR3 sequence: CASSLTPQRTQYF. The CDR3 DNA follows: TGTGCCAGCAGCCTTACACCACAGAGGACCCAGTACTTC.

Regarding this clone: Other DNA sequences in the same sample also yield this CDR3. The chain employs TRBV18 and TRBJ2-7; 7 bases match TRBD2. CDR3 length: 11 amino acids. The trim removed 6 bases at V and 6 bases at J, leaving 2 bases unmatched. Germline assignment: CDR1 KGHSH and CDR2 LQKENI. The CDR3 region has the DNA TGTGCCAGCTCCCCGGGGGGCGAGCAGTACTTC. The encoded protein is CASSPGGEQYF.

J is TRBJ2-2 and V is TRBV15; D unclear. The germline CDR1 and CDR2 sequences are LNHNV and YYDKDF (reference sequence). Trimming left V 1 base short and J 5 bases short, with 20 bases between. The length of the CDR3 is 18 residues. The CDR3 region has the DNA TGTGCCACCAGCAGAGGTCAAAGTAGGGCCCATCCTACCGGGGAGCTGTTTTTT. Residues: CATSRGQSRAHPTGELFF.

The V gene is TRBV4-2, the J gene TRBJ1-2, with D possibly being TRBD1 (5 bases). Trimming removed 4 bases from V and 3 bases from J, with 21 bases in between. This CDR3 has 17 amino acids. From germline, CDR1 is LGHNA and CDR2 YNFKEQ. CDR3: CASSLYPGQVNYYGYTF. As DNA, the CDR3 is TGTGCCAGCAGCCTCTACCCAGGGCAGGTTAATTACTATGGCTACACCTTC.

The V and J genes are TRBV7-2 and TRBJ2-3; D gene unclear. CDR1 and CDR2 from the germline V gene are SGHTA and FQGNSA. Between the trimmed V and J ends, which lost 1 base and 0 bases, there was a span of 8 bases. The CDR3 covers 15 residues. The CDR3 DNA is TGTGCCAGCAGCTTAGAAGCAGCCAGCACAGATACGCAGTATTTT. It encodes CASSLEAASTDTQYF.

About this clone itself: This clone may be a read error of a much larger clone one base away. The sample has other DNA sequences that encode this CDR3 too. V gene TRBV11-2 combines with J gene TRBJ2-5, with no clear D. This CDR3 is built from 11 residues. Germline CDR1 is SGHAT and CDR2 is FQNNGV. Between the trimmed V and J ends, which lost 4 bases and 2 bases, there was a span of 2 bases. CDR3 sequence reads: CASSSQETQYF. Written as DNA, the CDR3 is TGTGCCAGCAGCTCTCAAGAGACCCAGTACTTC.

The gene calls are TRBV7-2 and TRBJ2-7; 7 positions agree with TRBD2. Germline V gives CDR1 SGHTA, CDR2 FQGNSA. The CDR3 contains 16 residues. V was pared by 1 base and J by 0 bases, with 6 bases of the junction left unmatched. As DNA, the CDR3 is TGTGCCAGCAGCTTAGTAGGCGGGAGCTTCTCCTACGAGCAGTACTTC. Translating it yields CASSLVGGSFSYEQYF.

The rearrangement uses TRBV5-1 and TRBJ2-7, with 7 positions matching TRBD2. CDR3 size: 15 residues. V lost 4 bases to trimming and J lost 6 bases; unmatched junction nucleotides: 13. The germline V gene has CDR1 SGHRS and CDR2 YFSETQ. The CDR3 loop is CASSVGLPGLGEQYF. The CDR3 DNA sequence: TGCGCCAGCAGCGTGGGACTACCCGGGCTCGGCGAGCAGTACTTC.